A single sample gave rise to the 15 T cell receptor beta chains below, sequenced in a study of radiotherapy plus CTLA-4 blockade in lung cancer. The data were produced by immunoSEQ multiplex PCR, yet TCRdb's version contains in-frame clones alone and is incomplete. The sample yields about 46,000 clones, about three quarters seen once. The sample consisted of peripheral blood, taken from a patient treated with radiotherapy plus ipilimumab. The receptors stem from a human donor with non-small cell lung cancer whose response to radiotherapy plus ipilimumab could not be evaluated.

The chain joins TRBV5-1 to TRBJ1-1; TRBD1 aligns across 7 bases. In germline, CDR1 is SGHRS, CDR2 YFSETQ. The CDR3 is 16 amino acids. Trimming removed 3 bases from V and 1 base from J; junction bases left unmatched: 9. The CDR3 region is CASSSLPGGSNTEAFF. As DNA, the CDR3 is TGCGCCAGCAGCTCACTCCCAGGGGGGTCGAACACTGAAGCTTTCTTT. Looking up the rest from reference TRBV5-1 and TRBJ1-1 gives the full variable domain: KAGVTQTPRYLIKTRGQQVTLSCSPISGHRSVSWYQQTPGQGLQFLFEYFSETQRNKGNFPGRFSGRQFSNSRSEMNVSTLELGDSALYLCASSSLPGGSNTEAFFGQGTRLTVV.

This clone was detected a few times. DNA of the CDR3: TGTGCCTGGTCCCGGACAGCAACTAATGAAAAACTGTTTTTT. This sequence encodes CAWSRTATNEKLFF. The chain combines TRBV30 with TRBJ1-4, with a tentative D call TRBD1 (6 bases). In germline, CDR1 is GTSNPN, CDR2 SVGIG (reference sequence). Trimming removed 5 bases from V and 0 bases from J, with 10 bases in between. There are 14 residues in the CDR3.

The CDR3 here is CASGIKGARLAFF. Written as DNA, the CDR3 is TGTGCCAGCGGTATAAAGGGGGCGCGTTTGGCTTTCTTT. The V call is TRBV19, the J call TRBJ1-1, with 7 bases identical to TRBD1. The CDR3 has 13 amino acids. Per the germline V gene, CDR1 is LNHDA and CDR2 is SQIVND (reference sequence). Trimming cost V 9 bases and J 11 bases; bases outside gene matches: 15.

This chain joins TRBV5-8 and TRBJ2-2; D may be TRBD2 (6 bases). The V end lost 3 bases, the J end lost 1 base, and 19 bases lay between the germline ends. Germline lookup yields CDR1 SGHTS and CDR2 YDEGEE. CDR3 length: 18 amino acids. CDR3 sequence reads: CASSSFLGPGVNTGELFF. CDR3 bases: TGTGCCAGCAGCTCCTTCCTTGGCCCGGGGGTGAACACCGGGGAGCTGTTTTTT.

The chain employs TRBV5-1 and TRBJ2-5; a possible D gene is TRBD1 (6 bases). The CDR3 sequence is 14 residues long. The germline gives CDR1 SGHRS, CDR2 YFSETQ. V shed 2 bases and J shed 3 bases, with 11 bases lying between them. CDR3 region: CASSLMTGKETQYF. The CDR3 DNA is TGCGCCAGCAGCTTAATGACAGGAAAAGAGACCCAGTACTTC.

The chain carries TRBV5-1 and TRBJ1-1; 11 nucleotides line up with TRBD1. CDR1 is SGHRS, CDR2 YFSETQ, per germline. Losses at the gene ends were 0 bases for V and 5 bases for J; bases not matched to a gene: 3. The CDR3 consists of 15 residues. The CDR3 sequence: CASSLDGQGATEAFF. The CDR3 DNA is TGCGCCAGCAGCTTGGATGGACAGGGGGCGACTGAAGCTTTCTTT.

This clone was counted once. This chain connects TRBV7-2 to TRBJ2-7; D not certain. Germline lookup yields CDR1 SGHTA and CDR2 FQGNSA. The CDR3 is 13 residues long. The V end was cut by 0 bases, the J end by 2 bases, with 5 bases between. The CDR3: CASSLARTYEQYF. As DNA, the CDR3 is TGTGCCAGCAGCTTAGCTCGTACCTACGAGCAGTACTTC.

This chain joins TRBV9 and TRBJ1-1, with TRBD1 as a possible D gene (6 bases). The germline V and J ends were trimmed by 4 bases and 2 bases, with 15 bases remaining between them. CDR1 and CDR2 from the germline V gene are SGDLS and YYNGEE. This CDR3 region has 15 residues. In DNA form, the CDR3 reads TGTGCCAGCAGCCCCCAACAGGGTTCTAACACTGAAGCTTTCTTT. Translated: CASSPQQGSNTEAFF.

The chain has TRBV9 and TRBJ2-2; 9 positions agree with TRBD1. Germline loops: CDR1 SGDLS, CDR2 YYNGEE. V trimming: 4 bases; J trimming: 5 bases; junction bases outside the gene matches: 9. The CDR3 spans 16 residues. The CDR3 nucleotides read TGTGCCAGCAGCATCAGGGGGACAGGGATGACCGGGGAGCTGTTTTTT. Translated, it gives CASSIRGTGMTGELFF.

This chain links TRBV7-8 with TRBJ1-5; 7 bases fit TRBD1. The CDR3 is made up of 14 amino acids. Germline V gene lookup returns CDR1 SGHVS and CDR2 FQNEAQ. Unmatched junction bases numbered 7, after V lost 3 bases and J lost 8 bases. The CDR3 reads CASSFSGTEEPQHF. DNA for the CDR3: TGTGCCAGCAGCTTTTCCGGGACAGAGGAGCCCCAGCATTTT.

The chain combines TRBV5-1 with TRBJ1-4; D uncertain. Deletions cut 1 base from V and 6 bases from J, with 7 bases between. CDR1 is SGHRS, CDR2 YFSETQ, per germline. This CDR3 region has 13 residues. The CDR3: CASSLNPDEKLFF. CDR3 coding DNA: TGCGCCAGCAGCTTGAACCCGGATGAAAAACTGTTTTTT.

This rearrangement joins TRBV28 to TRBJ2-5; tentative D call: TRBD2 (6 bases). There are 13 residues in the CDR3. CDR1 and CDR2 from the germline V gene are MDHEN and SYDVKM. The V and J ends lost 10 bases and 5 bases respectively, with 17 bases between them. The CDR3 spells CATQEGTRETQYF. The CDR3 DNA follows: TGTGCCACACAGGAAGGGACTCGGGAGACCCAGTACTTC.

The DNA for the CDR3 is TGTGCCAGCAGTTTATTCATAGGAAGGGAGACAGGGGGGACCTACGAGCAGTACTTC. Its protein product is CASSLFIGRETGGTYEQYF. The chain uses TRBV28 and TRBJ2-7, with 9 bases identical to TRBD1. Germline V gene lookup returns CDR1 MDHEN and CDR2 SYDVKM. V was pared by 1 base and J by 2 bases, with 15 bases of the junction left unmatched. The CDR3 runs to 19 residues. Using reference TRBV28 and TRBJ2-7 for the parts outside the CDR3, the full variable domain is DVKVTQSSRYLVKRTGEKVFLECVQDMDHENMFWYRQDPGLGLRLIYFSYDVKMKEKGDIPEGYSVSREKKERFSLILESASTNQTSMYLCASSLFIGRETGGTYEQYFGPGTRLTVT.

The rearrangement links TRBV7-2 to TRBJ1-1; 7 positions match TRBD1. V was clipped by 7 bases and J by 5 bases; unmatched bases: 7. This CDR3 is built from 13 residues. Looked up from germline, CDR1 is SGHTA and CDR2 is FQGNSA. CDR3 loop: CASTPQGGTEAFF. CDR3 coding DNA: TGTGCCAGCACCCCCCAGGGGGGAACTGAAGCTTTCTTT.

V and J are TRBV7-3 and TRBJ1-1; TRBD1 aligns across 7 bases. From germline, CDR1 is SGHTA and CDR2 FQGTGA. The CDR3 length is 13 residues. Unmatched junction bases numbered 0, after V lost 2 bases and J lost 3 bases. CDR3 amino acids: CASSLDRDTEAFF. In DNA, the CDR3 is TGTGCCAGCAGCTTAGACAGGGACACTGAAGCTTTCTTT.